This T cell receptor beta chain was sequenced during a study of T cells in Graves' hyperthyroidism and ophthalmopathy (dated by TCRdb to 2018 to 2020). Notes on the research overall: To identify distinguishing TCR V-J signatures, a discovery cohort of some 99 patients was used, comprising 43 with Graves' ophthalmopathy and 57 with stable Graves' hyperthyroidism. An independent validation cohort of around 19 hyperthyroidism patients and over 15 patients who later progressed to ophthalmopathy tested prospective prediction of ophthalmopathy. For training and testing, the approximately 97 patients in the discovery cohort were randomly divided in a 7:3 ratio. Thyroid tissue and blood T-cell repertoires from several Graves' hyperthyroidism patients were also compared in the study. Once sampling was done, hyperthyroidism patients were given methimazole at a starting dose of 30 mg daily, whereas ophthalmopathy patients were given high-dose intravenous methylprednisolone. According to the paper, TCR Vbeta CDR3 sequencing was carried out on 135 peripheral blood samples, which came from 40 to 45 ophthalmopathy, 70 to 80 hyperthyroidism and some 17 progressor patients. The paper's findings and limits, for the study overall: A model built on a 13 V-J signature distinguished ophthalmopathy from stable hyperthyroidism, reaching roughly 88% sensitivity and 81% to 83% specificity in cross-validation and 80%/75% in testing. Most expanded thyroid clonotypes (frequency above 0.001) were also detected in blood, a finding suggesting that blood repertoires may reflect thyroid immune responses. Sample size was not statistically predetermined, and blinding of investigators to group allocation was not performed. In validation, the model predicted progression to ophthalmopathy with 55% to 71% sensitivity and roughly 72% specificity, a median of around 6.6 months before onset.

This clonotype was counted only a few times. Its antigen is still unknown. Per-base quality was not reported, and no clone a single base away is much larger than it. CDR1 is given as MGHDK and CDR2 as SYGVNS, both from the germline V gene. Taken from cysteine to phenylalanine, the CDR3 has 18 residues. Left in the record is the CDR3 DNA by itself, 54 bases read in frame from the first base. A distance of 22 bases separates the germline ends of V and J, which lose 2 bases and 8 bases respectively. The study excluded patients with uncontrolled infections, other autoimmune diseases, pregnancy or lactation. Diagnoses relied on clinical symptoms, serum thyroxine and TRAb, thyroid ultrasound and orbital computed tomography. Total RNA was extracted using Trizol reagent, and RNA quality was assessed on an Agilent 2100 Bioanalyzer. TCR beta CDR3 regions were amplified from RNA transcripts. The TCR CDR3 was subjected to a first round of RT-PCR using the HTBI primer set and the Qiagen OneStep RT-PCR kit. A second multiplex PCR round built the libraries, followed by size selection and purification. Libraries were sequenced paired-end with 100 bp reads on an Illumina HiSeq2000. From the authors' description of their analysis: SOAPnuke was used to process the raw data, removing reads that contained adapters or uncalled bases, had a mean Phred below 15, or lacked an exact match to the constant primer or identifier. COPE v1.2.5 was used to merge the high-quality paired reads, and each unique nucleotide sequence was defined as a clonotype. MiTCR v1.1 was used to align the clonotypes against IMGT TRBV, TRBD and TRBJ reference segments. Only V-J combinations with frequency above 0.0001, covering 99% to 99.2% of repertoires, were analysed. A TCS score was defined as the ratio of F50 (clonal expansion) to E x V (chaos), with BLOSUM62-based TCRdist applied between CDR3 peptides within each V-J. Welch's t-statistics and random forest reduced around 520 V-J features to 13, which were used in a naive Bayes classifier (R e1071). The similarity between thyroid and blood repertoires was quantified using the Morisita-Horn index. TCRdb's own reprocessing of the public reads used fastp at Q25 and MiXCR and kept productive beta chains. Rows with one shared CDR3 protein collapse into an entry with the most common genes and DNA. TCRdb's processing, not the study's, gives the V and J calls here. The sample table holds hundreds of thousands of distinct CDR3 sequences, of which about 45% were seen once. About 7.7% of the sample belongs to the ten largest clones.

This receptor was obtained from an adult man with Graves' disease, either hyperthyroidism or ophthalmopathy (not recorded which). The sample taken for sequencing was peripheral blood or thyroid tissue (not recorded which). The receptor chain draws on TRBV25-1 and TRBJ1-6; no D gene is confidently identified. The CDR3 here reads CASSEGSSGATLHSPLHF. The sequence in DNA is TGTGCCAGCAGTGAAGGTTCTTCAGGAGCTACCTTGCATTCACCCCTCCACTTT.